The clone carrying this TCR beta chain came up once. Antigen unknown. The entry originates in a study of cytomegalovirus exposure and HLA in healthy donors. Study-wide results and caveats: It was reportedly the case that the classifier diagnosed cytomegalovirus status with high specificity and sensitivity.

The method was immunoSEQ multiplex PCR; TCRdb's version includes in-frame clones alone and lacks a portion of them. Among some 150,000 clones listed, around 90% were seen once. Source material: PBMCs. This sequence was found in a woman younger than 30 in good health and CMV-seropositive.

This chain's CDR3 is CASSLSSSYNEQFF. CDR3 in DNA: TGTGCCAGCAGTTTAAGTAGCTCCTACAATGAGCAGTTCTTC. This sequence joins TRBV28 and TRBJ2-1; unclear D gene. CDR3 length equals 14 residues. The V end was cut by 2 bases, the J end by 0 bases, with 5 bases between. Germline CDR1 MDHEN, CDR2 SYDVKM.